Listed here are 22 T cell receptor beta chains from one sample, sequenced in a study of blood T cell repertoires in COVID-19. Libraries were prepared by immunoSEQ multiplex PCR; TCRdb keeps only in-frame clonotypes and omits some of them. The data hold around 84,000 clones, with over 80% observed a single time. Sequencing was done on a sample of peripheral blood. These receptors originate from an elderly man with active or convalescent COVID-19.

V gene TRBV19 combines with J gene TRBJ1-1; D is perhaps TRBD1 (6 bases). The CDR3 loop spans 15 amino acids. V shed 5 bases and J shed 7 bases, with 20 bases lying between them. Looked up from germline, CDR1 is LNHDA and CDR2 is SQIVND (reference sequence). CDR3 bases: TGTGCCAGTAGTGCCGGTCGTGGGGGCGGCTATGAAGCTTTCTTT. Its protein product is CASSAGRGGGYEAFF. Variable domain in full (rest from reference TRBV19 and TRBJ1-1): DGGITQSPKYLFRKEGQNVTLSCEQNLNHDAMYWYRQDPGQGLRLIYYSQIVNDFQKGDIAEGYSVSREKKESFPLTVTSAQKNPTAFYLCASSAGRGGGYEAFFGQGTRLTVV.

This sequence joins TRBV7-2 and TRBJ2-2; D is uncertain. The germline V gene encodes CDR1 SGHTA and CDR2 FQGNSA. CDR3 length: 12 residues. Trimming removed 5 bases at V and 7 bases at J, with 8 bases between. This CDR3 reads CASSTVNGELFF. CDR3 nucleotide sequence: TGTGCCAGCAGCACAGTGAACGGGGAGCTGTTTTTT.

The chain employs TRBV24-1 and TRBJ1-2; the D gene is possibly TRBD1 (5 bases). Germline assignment: CDR1 KGHDR and CDR2 SFDVKD. The germline V and J ends were trimmed by 10 bases and 6 bases, with 17 bases remaining between them. This CDR3 region has 13 residues. The DNA for the CDR3 is TGTGCCACTAATGGGGGGACCCATGATGGCTACACCTTC. Translation gives CATNGGTHDGYTF.

This clone appeared a single time. DNA of the CDR3: TGTGCCAGCAGCCAAGGGGACAGGGCCAATTCACCCCTCCACTTT. The encoded protein is CASSQGDRANSPLHF. This rearrangement joins TRBV3-1 (or the pseudogene TRBV3-2) to TRBJ1-6, with TRBD1 identical over 9 bases. Germline values: CDR1 LGHDT, CDR2 YNNKEL (reference sequence). J was trimmed by 7 bases and V by 1 base; bases with no gene match: 2. CDR3 length: 15 residues.

The chain links TRBV24-1 to TRBJ2-1; the match to TRBD2 covers 12 bases. From germline, CDR1 is KGHDR and CDR2 SFDVKD. Trimming removed 4 bases from V and 8 bases from J; junction bases left unmatched: 8. There are 16 residues in the CDR3. CDR3 sequence: CATSDTGLAGTDEQFF. DNA for the CDR3: TGTGCCACCAGTGACACCGGACTAGCGGGGACGGATGAGCAGTTCTTC.

This chain joins TRBV29-1 and TRBJ1-2, with TRBD1 matching 7 bases. Unmatched junction bases numbered 5, after V lost 4 bases and J lost 3 bases. Germline CDR1 is SQVTM and CDR2 is ANQGSEA. The length of the CDR3 is 13 residues. CDR3 loop: CSVVVGGDYGYTF. The DNA of the CDR3 is TGCAGCGTTGTAGTAGGGGGCGACTATGGCTACACCTTC.

This sequence joins TRBV6-4 and TRBJ2-1, with TRBD2 as a possible D gene (5 bases). Trimming stripped 0 bases from V and 6 bases from J, with 18 bases between. This CDR3 is 17 amino acids long. The germline gives CDR1 MRHNA, CDR2 SNTAGT. CDR3 sequence: CASSDSSSAERGNEQFF. The CDR3 DNA follows: TGTGCCAGCAGTGACTCGAGTAGCGCGGAAAGAGGCAATGAGCAGTTCTTC.

V is TRBV5-6 and J is TRBJ2-7; D gene unclear. CDR1 and CDR2 (germline): SGHDT, YYEEEE. Trimming pared 0 bases from V and 4 bases from J, leaving 20 bases between. CDR3 size: 17 residues. The CDR3 loop reads CASSLGSGLLTIYEQYV. The CDR3 nucleotides read TGTGCCAGCAGCTTGGGAAGTGGCCTTCTCACCATTTACGAGCAGTACGTC.

The V call is TRBV6-5, the J call TRBJ2-1; 7 nucleotides agree with TRBD2. The CDR3 sequence is 15 residues long. The V gene end was trimmed by 3 bases and the J gene end by 7 bases; junction bases not matched to a gene: 9. The germline gives CDR1 MNHEY, CDR2 SVGAGI. Here the CDR3 DNA reads TGTGCCAGCAGTTATCGTTATGGGGGGGGGAATGAGCAGTTCTTC. It is translated as CASSYRYGGGNEQFF.

This chain links TRBV7-9 with TRBJ2-5; 10 positions agree with TRBD1. V trimming: 5 bases; J trimming: 4 bases; junction bases outside the gene matches: 7. The germline gives CDR1 SEHNR, CDR2 FQNEAQ (reference sequence). This CDR3 comprises 15 residues. The DNA of the CDR3 is TGTGCCAGCAGCCCGAGACGGACAGGGGGAGAGACCCAGTACTTC. Its translation is CASSPRRTGGETQYF.

The rearrangement links TRBV20-1 to TRBJ1-1, with no clear D. The length of the CDR3 is 13 residues. V dropped 3 bases and J dropped 3 bases, with 11 bases sitting between them. Germline V gene sequence: CDR1 DFQATT, CDR2 SNEGSKA (reference sequence). CDR3 amino acids: CSASDGSHTEAFF. In DNA, the CDR3 is TGCAGTGCTAGTGATGGGAGTCACACTGAAGCTTTCTTT.

This chain connects TRBV19 to TRBJ2-7; maybe TRBD2 (6 bases). The CDR3 totals 13 residues. Germline CDR1 reads LNHDA; CDR2 reads SQIVND (reference sequence). Trimming stripped 9 bases from V and 7 bases from J, with 19 bases between. The CDR3 nucleotides are TGTGCCAGGATGCGGGATATTTGGTATGAGCAGTACGTC. Translating it yields CARMRDIWYEQYV.

This clone was seen only once. The chain uses TRBV18 and TRBJ2-7, with a weak D call TRBD1 (5 bases). CDR3 length: 14 amino acids. From germline, CDR1 is KGHSH and CDR2 LQKENI. The germline V and J ends were trimmed by 1 base and 6 bases, with 13 bases remaining between them. The CDR3 bases are TGTGCCAGCTCACCACAAACAGGACAAAGCGAGCAGTACGTC. It translates to CASSPQTGQSEQYV.

The V call is TRBV21-1, the J call TRBJ2-1; the tabulated D call, TRBD2, remains unverified against the DNA. TRBV21-1 is a pseudogene locus. The CDR3 is 14 amino acids. CDR3 coding DNA: TGTGCCAGCAGCACTTTCGCGGCCGACAATGAGCAGTTCTTC. Its protein product is CASSTFAADNEQFF.

The chain recombines TRBV4-1 with TRBJ1-2; 8 bases are shared with TRBD1. Losses at the gene ends were 0 bases for V and 6 bases for J; bases not matched to a gene: 6. CDR3 length equals 15 residues. The germline V gene has CDR1 MGHRA and CDR2 YSYEKL. CDR3 loop: CASSQDLSGGNGYTF. CDR3 bases: TGCGCCAGCAGCCAAGATTTGTCAGGGGGCAATGGCTACACCTTC.

The chain recombines TRBV6-5 with TRBJ1-1; a possible D gene is TRBD1 (5 bases). Looked up from germline, CDR1 is MNHEY and CDR2 is SVGAGI. The CDR3 is 13 amino acids. Trimming took off 10 bases at V and 4 bases at J, with 16 bases between the two ends. The CDR3 region is CATGWGGGTEAFF. The CDR3 DNA reads TGTGCCACAGGCTGGGGGGGAGGCACTGAAGCTTTCTTT.

This clone was seen a handful of times. J is TRBJ2-3 and V is TRBV5-8, with D perhaps matching TRBD2 (6 bases). CDR1 and CDR2 (germline): SGHTS, YDEGEE. Trimming removed 5 bases from V and 3 bases from J, with 13 bases in between. This CDR3 has 14 residues. The CDR3 region is CASRHPGRTDTQYF. CDR3 sequence (DNA): TGTGCCAGCAGGCACCCGGGGAGGACAGATACGCAGTATTTT. Supplemented by reference TRBV5-8 and TRBJ2-3, the full variable domain reads EAGVTQSPTHLIKTRGQQATLRCSPISGHTSVYWYQQALGLGLQFLLWYDEGEERNRGNFPPRFSGRQFPNYSSELNVNALELEDSALYLCASRHPGRTDTQYFGPGTRLTVL.

The rearrangement joins TRBV12-3 or TRBV12-4 to TRBJ1-4; weak D call: TRBD1 (5 bases). The CDR3 consists of 12 residues. Trimming stripped 3 bases from V and 7 bases from J, with 6 bases between. CDR3 amino acids: CASSLGGEKLFF. The CDR3 bases are TGTGCCAGCAGTTTGGGGGGTGAAAAACTGTTTTTT.

V usage is TRBV24-1 and J usage is TRBJ2-3; weak D call: TRBD1 (5 bases). Trimming removed 3 bases at V and 6 bases at J, with 18 bases between. Germline CDR1 and CDR2: KGHDR and SFDVKD. CDR3 size: 16 residues. The CDR3 protein is CATSDPITGMRDTQYF. As DNA, the CDR3 is TGTGCCACCAGTGATCCCATAACAGGAATGAGGGATACGCAGTATTTT.

The J gene is TRBJ2-5, the V gene TRBV28, with unresolved D. CDR1 is MDHEN and CDR2 is SYDVKM in the germline V gene. The CDR3 runs to 14 residues. The V gene lost 1 base and the J gene lost 5 bases, with 11 bases spanning the gap. The chain's CDR3 is CASSLSGSWETQYF. In nucleotides, the CDR3 is TGTGCCAGCAGTTTATCCGGGTCCTGGGAGACCCAGTACTTC.

This chain joins TRBV5-1 and TRBJ2-3; TRBD1 matches 9 bases. CDR3 size: 15 residues. Germline CDR1 reads SGHRS; CDR2 reads YFSETQ. With 2 bases clipped from V and 4 bases from J, the junction kept 5 bases outside the gene matches. For the CDR3, the DNA is TGCGCCAGCAGCTTACCGGGACAGGGACCAGATACGCAGTATTTT. Its protein product is CASSLPGQGPDTQYF.

The chain carries TRBV19 and TRBJ1-1, with D hard to call. The CDR3 loop spans 14 amino acids. V was cut by 7 bases and J by 11 bases, with 23 bases left in between. Germline V gives CDR1 LNHDA, CDR2 SQIVND (reference sequence). As DNA, the CDR3 is TGTGCCAGTACACCTACCGGGTTCGGTTTAAAGGCTTTCTTT. Amino acids: CASTPTGFGLKAFF.